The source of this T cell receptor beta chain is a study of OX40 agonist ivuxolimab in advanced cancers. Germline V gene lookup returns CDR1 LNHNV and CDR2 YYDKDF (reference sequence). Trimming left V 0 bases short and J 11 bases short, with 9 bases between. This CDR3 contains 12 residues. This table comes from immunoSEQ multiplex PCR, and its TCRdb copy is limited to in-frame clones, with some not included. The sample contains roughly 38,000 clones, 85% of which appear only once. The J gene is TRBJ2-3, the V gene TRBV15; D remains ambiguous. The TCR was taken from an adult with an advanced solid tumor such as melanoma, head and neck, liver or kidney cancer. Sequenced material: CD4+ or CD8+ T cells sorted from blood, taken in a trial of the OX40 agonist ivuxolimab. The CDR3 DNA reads TGTGCCACCAGCAGAGATGGAAAAGGGCAGTATTTT. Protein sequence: CATSRDGKGQYF.